This passage covers 19 T cell receptor beta chains from one sample sequenced in a study of T cell responses to AZD1222 COVID-19 vaccine. Assay: immunoSEQ multiplex PCR; the TCRdb copy retains only in-frame clones and omits some. The sample consists of approximately 170,000 clones, around 90% of them appearing once. Here the sequenced sample was peripheral blood, taken on day 0 of AZD1222 vaccination. These receptors were obtained from an adult in good health.

The chain employs TRBV7-2 and TRBJ1-5; weak D call: TRBD1 (5 bases). The ends were cut back, 1 base at V and 2 bases at J, with 9 bases in the middle. This CDR3 comprises 15 residues. Looked up from germline, CDR1 is SGHTA and CDR2 is FQGNSA. CDR3 nucleotides: TGTGCCAGCAGCTTAGGGGGGGACGGCAATCAGCCCCAGCATTTT. Its translation is CASSLGGDGNQPQHF.

In this sample, this clone turned up once. This chain links TRBV6-2 or TRBV6-3 with TRBJ1-3; D remains unclear. Trimming took 5 bases from V and 2 from J, leaving 10 bases between them. CDR3 size: 14 residues. Germline V gene data show CDR1 as MNHEY and CDR2 as SVGEGT. The CDR3 loop is CASSGPDAGNTIYF. The CDR3 DNA follows: TGTGCCAGCAGTGGGCCAGATGCTGGAAACACCATATATTTT.

The chain joins TRBV5-1 to TRBJ1-2; D not resolved. The CDR3 consists of 14 residues. Germline V gene lookup returns CDR1 SGHRS and CDR2 YFSETQ. The germline V and J ends were trimmed by 0 bases and 4 bases, with 10 bases remaining between them. The CDR3 region is CASSLGRRIYGYTF. CDR3 sequence (DNA): TGCGCCAGCAGCTTGGGACGGAGAATCTATGGCTACACCTTC.

The chain recombines TRBV6-5 with TRBJ2-7; 8 bases align to TRBD1. Germline V gene sequence: CDR1 MNHEY, CDR2 SVGAGI. The CDR3 extends over 15 amino acids. V lost 5 bases to trimming and J lost 0 bases; unmatched junction nucleotides: 6. The CDR3 loop is CASSQRTGSSYEQYF. CDR3 bases: TGTGCCAGCAGTCAAAGGACAGGGAGCTCCTACGAGCAGTACTTC.

V gene TRBV19 combines with J gene TRBJ2-3, with 7 bases fitting TRBD2. The CDR3 sequence is 15 residues long. J gave up 1 base and V 0 bases, and 1 base lay outside the gene matches. The germline V gene encodes CDR1 LNHDA and CDR2 SQIVND (reference sequence). CDR3 sequence: CASSIDRGGTDTQYF. For the CDR3, the DNA is TGTGCCAGTAGTATAGATCGGGGGGGCACAGATACGCAGTATTTT.

The chain couples TRBV18 to TRBJ2-1; 12 bases align to TRBD2. Germline-derived CDR1 and CDR2 are KGHSH and LQKENI. V lost 2 bases and J lost 7; bases outside the gene matches: 6. CDR3 size: 16 residues. CDR3 protein: CASSPFLAGGRNEQFF. The CDR3 DNA follows: TGTGCCAGCTCACCATTCCTAGCGGGAGGGAGGAATGAGCAGTTCTTC.

The gene calls are TRBV7-2 and TRBJ1-6; 7 bases fit TRBD1. CDR1 SGHTA and CDR2 FQGNSA come from the germline V gene. J lost 11 bases, V lost 5 bases, and 6 bases had no gene match. There are 13 residues in the CDR3. The CDR3, as DNA: TGTGCCAGCAGCCCTGGACAGGCAACACCCCTCCACTTT. Amino acids: CASSPGQATPLHF.

Turning to this clone: Other nucleotide sequences in the sample specify the same CDR3. The chain uses TRBV19 and TRBJ2-2; D is unresolved. The CDR3 has 14 amino acids. Germline CDR1 reads LNHDA; CDR2 reads SQIVND (reference sequence). V was pared by 0 bases and J by 0 bases, with 2 bases between. The CDR3 DNA is TGTGCCAGTAGTATAGAAGCGAACACCGGGGAGCTGTTTTTT. This sequence encodes CASSIEANTGELFF.

This chain links TRBV10-3 with TRBJ1-1; the D is unclear. CDR3 length: 12 residues. The V and J ends lost 4 bases and 1 base respectively, with 4 bases between them. Looked up from germline, CDR1 is ENHRY and CDR2 is SYGVKD. In nucleotides, the CDR3 is TGTGCCATCAGTGGGTGGAACACTGAAGCTTTCTTT. Its protein product is CAISGWNTEAFF.

This sequence joins TRBV23-1 and TRBJ1-1, with D hard to call. TRBV23-1 is treated as an ORF (open reading frame) with a function not yet certain. The germline V and J ends were trimmed by 8 bases and 2 bases, with 15 bases remaining between them. The CDR3 length is 14 residues. CDR3 in DNA: TGCGCCAGCGGGGAAACGGGCCCTAACACTGAAGCTTTCTTT. Its protein is CASGETGPNTEAFF.

J is TRBJ2-1 and V is TRBV7-6, with 12 bases lining up with TRBD2. CDR3 size: 16 residues. CDR1 and CDR2 from the germline V gene are SGHVS and FNYEAQ. Trimming at V came to 2 bases and at J to 3 bases, leaving 2 bases not matched to a gene. CDR3 nucleotides: TGTGCCAGCAGCTTAACGGGACTAGCGGGCTACAATGAGCAGTTCTTC. Protein sequence: CASSLTGLAGYNEQFF.

V gene TRBV18 combines with J gene TRBJ2-1, with TRBD2 matching over 10 bases. V was pared by 3 bases and J by 1 base, with 9 bases of the junction left unmatched. The CDR3 totals 18 residues. Germline V gene sequence: CDR1 KGHSH, CDR2 LQKENI. CDR3 residues: CASSPGTKAGGSYNEQFF. The CDR3 DNA sequence: TGTGCCAGCTCACCCGGGACTAAAGCGGGAGGGTCCTACAATGAGCAGTTCTTC.

This clone was found once. The J gene is TRBJ2-2, the V gene TRBV19; 8 bases match TRBD2. J gave up 5 bases and V 1 base, and 6 bases lay outside the gene matches. Germline lookup yields CDR1 LNHDA and CDR2 SQIVND (reference sequence). The CDR3 has 16 residues. The CDR3 sequence: CASSIGTSPRTGELFF. The CDR3, as DNA: TGTGCCAGTAGTATAGGGACTAGCCCTAGGACCGGGGAGCTGTTTTTT. Full variable domain (missing parts from reference TRBV19 and TRBJ2-2): DGGITQSPKYLFRKEGQNVTLSCEQNLNHDAMYWYRQDPGQGLRLIYYSQIVNDFQKGDIAEGYSVSREKKESFPLTVTSAQKNPTAFYLCASSIGTSPRTGELFFGEGSRLTVL.

The V call is TRBV29-1, the J call TRBJ1-1, with 7 bases matching TRBD1. J gave up 4 bases and V 4 bases, and 3 bases lay outside the gene matches. CDR1 is SQVTM and CDR2 is ANQGSEA in the germline V gene. This CDR3 region has 12 residues. The CDR3 DNA is TGCAGCGTTGGAGGGGGCGGCACTGAAGCTTTCTTT. Its protein product is CSVGGGGTEAFF.

This chain connects TRBV5-1 to TRBJ1-1; a weak D match, TRBD1 (5 bases). The CDR3 sequence is 15 residues long. The germline V gene encodes CDR1 SGHRS and CDR2 YFSETQ. The ends were cut back, 2 bases at V and 4 bases at J, with 15 bases in the middle. CDR3 nucleotide sequence: TGCGCCAGCAGCTTCCACACAGGTGGGGGCACTGAAGCTTTCTTT. It is translated as CASSFHTGGGTEAFF.

This clone has more than one count but fewer than ten. This sequence joins TRBV28 and TRBJ1-2, with D possibly matching TRBD1 (6 bases). The V end was cut by 8 bases, the J end by 8 bases, with 18 bases between. CDR3 length: 13 residues. Looked up from germline, CDR1 is MDHEN and CDR2 is SYDVKM. CDR3 in DNA: TGTGCCAGCGCCGGGGGGGCAGGTCGCGGCTACACCTTC. Protein sequence: CASAGGAGRGYTF.

The chain recombines TRBV5-5 with TRBJ2-7; D is undetermined. Trimming stripped 3 bases from V and 5 bases from J, with 21 bases between. This CDR3 contains 16 residues. Germline V gene lookup returns CDR1 SGHKS and CDR2 YYEKEE (reference sequence). The DNA for the CDR3 is TGTGCCAGCAGCTGGGCGGTCGGATCTCTCGTCCACGAGCAGTACTTC. This gives the protein CASSWAVGSLVHEQYF.

This chain connects TRBV6-6 to TRBJ2-7; 10 nucleotides line up with TRBD2. The CDR3 runs to 16 residues. Germline loops: CDR1 MNHNY, CDR2 SVGAGI (reference sequence). With 5 bases clipped from V and 4 bases from J, the junction kept 11 bases outside the gene matches. CDR3 DNA sequence: TGTGCCAGCAGTCGCTCCGGGACTAGCGAAATTTACGAGCAGTACTTC. It is translated as CASSRSGTSEIYEQYF.

The chain carries TRBV30 and TRBJ1-5; TRBD1 agrees at 7 bases. Trimming took 3 bases from V and 5 from J; bases not matched to a gene: 4. CDR3 length equals 13 residues. The germline gives CDR1 GTSNPN, CDR2 SVGIG (reference sequence). The CDR3 DNA is TGTGCCTGGAGGGGCAGGGGGGATCAGCCCCAGCATTTT. This encodes CAWRGRGDQPQHF.